This T cell receptor beta chain was recovered during a study of blood T cells in healthy people across ages. On this clonotype itself: Its antigen remains unidentified.

A J-beta primer mix and a sample-barcoded 5' primer were used in a second PCR of about 7 to 12 cycles. No fewer than 3 million CDR3-containing paired-end reads came from each sample. TCRdb re-derived calls from the 5' RACE reads in MiXCR, one entry per CDR3 protein. In the table there are fewer than 800,000 distinct CDR3 sequences, about 30% of which are singletons. V was clipped by 0 bases and J by 6 bases, with 17 bases between them. Germline-derived CDR1 and CDR2 are SGDLS and YYNGEE. The CDR3 is made up of 16 amino acids. Peripheral blood from each donor was collected in a volume of roughly 9.2 milliliters. General study results and limits: Per-million-T-cell TCR beta diversity fell roughly linearly with age.

Source material: blood. This chain links TRBV9 with TRBJ2-3, with a weak D call TRBD1 (5 bases). This TCR came from a woman of 80 years or more in good health. The CDR3 here is CASSVEGQPPRDTQYF. The CDR3, as DNA: TGTGCCAGCAGCGTAGAGGGGCAGCCCCCGAGGGATACGCAGTATTTT.